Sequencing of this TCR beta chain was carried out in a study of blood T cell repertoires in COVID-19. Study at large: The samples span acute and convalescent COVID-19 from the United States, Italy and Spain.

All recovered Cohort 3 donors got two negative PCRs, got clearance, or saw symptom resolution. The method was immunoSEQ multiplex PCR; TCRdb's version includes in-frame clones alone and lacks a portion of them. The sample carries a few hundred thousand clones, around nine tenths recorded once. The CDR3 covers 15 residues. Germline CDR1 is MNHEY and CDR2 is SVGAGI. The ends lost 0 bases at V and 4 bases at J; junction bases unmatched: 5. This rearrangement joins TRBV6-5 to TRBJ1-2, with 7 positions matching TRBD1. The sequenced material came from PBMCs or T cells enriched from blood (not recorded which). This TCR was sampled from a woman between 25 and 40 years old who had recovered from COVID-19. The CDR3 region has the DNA TGTGCCAGCAGTTACTCGCCAGGGGGGAGCTATGGCTACACCTTC. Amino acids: CASSYSPGGSYGYTF.